Following are 5 T cell receptor beta chains from one sample sequenced in a study of beta chain features in type 1 diabetes. Since all of the isolated RNA was reverse transcribed, expressed TCRB transcripts were what got sequenced. Profiling relied on immunoSEQ multiplex PCR, and the TCRdb table lists in-frame clones only, not all of them. The repertoire holds 810,000 or so clones, with roughly 17% as singletons. Sequencing was done on a sample of naive CD4+ T cells from blood. These receptors originate from a woman under 30 in good health.

V is TRBV7-2 and J is TRBJ2-5; 7 bases match TRBD2. The CDR3 extends over 14 amino acids. Trimming cost V 4 bases and J 7 bases; bases outside gene matches: 9. CDR1 is SGHTA and CDR2 is FQGNSA in the germline V gene. The CDR3 reads CASSSDLGGGTQYF. CDR3 in DNA: TGTGCCAGCAGCTCCGACCTTGGGGGGGGGACCCAGTACTTC.

The rearrangement joins TRBV7-2 to TRBJ1-6; the D is unclear. The ends were cut back, 2 bases at V and 9 bases at J, with 5 bases in the middle. The CDR3 covers 12 residues. Germline-derived CDR1 and CDR2 are SGHTA and FQGNSA. CDR3 nucleotide sequence: TGTGCCAGCAGCTTAATCAGTTCACCCCTCCACTTT. The encoded protein is CASSLISSPLHF. Full variable domain (missing parts from reference TRBV7-2 and TRBJ1-6): GAGVSQSPSNKVTEKGKDVELRCDPISGHTALYWYRQSLGQGLEFLIYFQGNSAPDKSGLPSDRFSAERTGGSVSTLTIQRTQQEDSAVYLCASSLISSPLHFGNGTRLTVT.

This clone has a handful of counts. The V and J genes are TRBV7-9 and TRBJ1-3; D is ambiguous. The CDR3 consists of 17 residues. The V and J ends lost 0 bases and 0 bases respectively, with 12 bases between them. Germline lookup yields CDR1 SEHNR and CDR2 FQNEAQ (reference sequence). In DNA, the CDR3 is TGTGCCAGCAGCTTAGCGCTGGGCCACCGCTCTGGAAACACCATATATTTT. Translation: CASSLALGHRSGNTIYF.

This CDR3 reads CASSDVSAGTVYEQYF. CDR3 in DNA: TGTGCCAGCAGTGATGTTTCGGCAGGGACAGTCTACGAGCAGTACTTC. The rearrangement uses TRBV25-1 and TRBJ2-7; the match to TRBD1 covers 7 bases. Germline V gene data show CDR1 as MGHDK and CDR2 as SYGVNS. Trimming at V came to 3 bases and at J to 3 bases, leaving 11 bases not matched to a gene. The CDR3 consists of 16 residues.

The table lists this clone with a few counts. The chain has TRBV7-9 and TRBJ1-2, with a tentative D call TRBD1 (6 bases). CDR3 length: 14 amino acids. Germline V gene data show CDR1 as SEHNR and CDR2 as FQNEAQ (reference sequence). V lost 3 bases to trimming and J lost 4 bases, with 12 bases between them. CDR3 nucleotides: TGTGCCAGCAGCTTGGACGGGACAATCTATGGCTACACCTTC. It specifies CASSLDGTIYGYTF.